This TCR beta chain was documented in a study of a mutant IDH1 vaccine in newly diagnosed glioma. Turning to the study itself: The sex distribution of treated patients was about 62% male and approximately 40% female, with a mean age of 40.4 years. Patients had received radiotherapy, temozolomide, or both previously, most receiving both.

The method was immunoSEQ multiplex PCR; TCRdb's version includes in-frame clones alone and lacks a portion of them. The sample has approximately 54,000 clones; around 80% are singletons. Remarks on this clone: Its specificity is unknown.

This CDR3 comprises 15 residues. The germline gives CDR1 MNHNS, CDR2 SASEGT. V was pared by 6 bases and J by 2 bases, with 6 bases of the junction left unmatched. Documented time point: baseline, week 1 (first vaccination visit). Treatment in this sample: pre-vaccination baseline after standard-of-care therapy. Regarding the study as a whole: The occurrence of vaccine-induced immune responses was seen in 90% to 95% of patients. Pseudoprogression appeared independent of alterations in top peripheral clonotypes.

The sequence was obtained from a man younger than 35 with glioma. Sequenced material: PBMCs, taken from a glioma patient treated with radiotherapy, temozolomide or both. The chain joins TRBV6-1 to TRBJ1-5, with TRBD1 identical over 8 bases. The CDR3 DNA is TGTGCCAGCAGGCAGGGGGCAGGGGGCAATCAGCCCCAGCATTTT. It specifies CASRQGAGGNQPQHF.